Listed below are T cell receptor beta chains from one sample, sequenced in a study of cytomegalovirus exposure and HLA in healthy donors. Repertoires were generated with immunoSEQ multiplex PCR, while TCRdb's copy carries only in-frame clones and drops some. The sample includes some 160,000 clones, around 73% of them seen just once. Sequencing used PBMCs. The receptors were gathered from a woman in her late teens or twenties in good health and CMV-seropositive. Both conserved end residues are part of each CDR3. Rows may omit the clone size; those that give it use once, few, many or a size class.

abundance,v_gene,j_gene,CDR3aa
NA,TRBV7-2,TRBJ2-2,CASSIRGTGELFF
NA,TRBV30,TRBJ2-5,CAWSQGETQYF
few,TRBV5-4,TRBJ2-1,CASSREYEGRHEQFF
NA,TRBV5-1,TRBJ1-5,CASSLEGVDNQPQHF
NA,TRBV7-8,TRBJ2-7,CASSLTGKSYEQYF
NA,TRBV4-3,TRBJ2-7,CASSQGRQGSSYEQYF
few,TRBV6-5,TRBJ1-4,CASRARHATNEKLFF
few,TRBV6-5,TRBJ1-5,CASSQGSNQPQHF
once,TRBV19,TRBJ2-4,CASSVTGGAAKNIQYF
NA,TRBV4-1,TRBJ1-5,CASSQDRDSYSNQPQHF
NA,TRBV5-4,TRBJ1-2,CASSTQRTDLYGYTF
NA,TRBV19,NA,CASSIGRGTYEQYF
NA,TRBV2,TRBJ2-3,CASSVRLVEGTQYF
NA,TRBV4-2,TRBJ2-1,CASSQKLAGEQFF
few,TRBV25-1,TRBJ2-1,CASSDFTGNNEQFF
NA,TRBV7-2,TRBJ2-1,CASSPGGEQFF
NA,TRBV9,TRBJ1-2,CASSVAIQGPNHGYTF
NA,TRBV5-1,TRBJ2-2,CASSWSGLSTGELFF
NA,TRBV10-2,TRBJ1-1,CASTTGKHTEAFF
NA,TRBV5-1,TRBJ2-5,CASNIQGLQETQYF
NA,TRBV30,TRBJ1-2,CAWSAGFRYGYTF
few,TRBV7-3,TRBJ2-3,CASSSLGGGGAGDTQYF
NA,TRBV5-1,TRBJ2-1,CASSFPGMEEQFF
few,TRBV6-6,TRBJ2-7,CASSYGTGSFYEQYF
NA,TRBV2,TRBJ2-7,CASRGTDRAAGQYF
NA,TRBV4-3,TRBJ1-2,CASSQASGTPGGYGYTF
NA,TRBV28,TRBJ2-7,CASSLLGEQYF
NA,TRBV2,TRBJ1-4,CASREDRGREKLFF
NA,TRBV5-1,TRBJ1-1,CASSLHPSREAFF
once,TRBV4-2,TRBJ2-1,CASSQDSGGANEQFF
NA,TRBV6-5,TRBJ2-5,CASSAPGSQETQYF
few,TRBV25-1,TRBJ1-3,CASSDSGGHSGNTIYF
NA,TRBV29-1,TRBJ2-1,CSVEETGGGDEQFF
few,TRBV20-1,TRBJ2-7,CSATVGGEQYF
NA,TRBV27,TRBJ2-7,CASSPPGTGGYEQYF
NA,TRBV5-1,TRBJ2-7,CASSLGPGDFSYEQYF
NA,TRBV4-1,TRBJ1-5,CASSQVQGYQPQHF
once,TRBV7-9,TRBJ1-2,CSSSAGKRLYGYTF
few,TRBV6-5,TRBJ2-7,CASSSHMAGGNYEQYF
NA,TRBV6-6,TRBJ1-6,CASRGGNSPLHF
NA,TRBV6-5,TRBJ1-1,CASSIGGVDTEAFF
NA,TRBV28,TRBJ2-2,CASSPLVLERGRGTGELFF
NA,TRBV7-9,TRBJ1-2,CASSLADRANYGYTF
NA,TRBV7-2,TRBJ2-7,CASSLASGGSYEQYF
NA,TRBV25-1,TRBJ2-7,CASSFGGTQYF
few,TRBV4-1,TRBJ2-1,CASSQVLYNEQFF
NA,TRBV5-5,TRBJ1-1,CASSLRQGWEAFF
NA,TRBV30,TRBJ2-1,CAFSPRNEQFF
NA,TRBV4-1,TRBJ2-5,CASSQVWGGRETQYF
NA,TRBV9,TRBJ2-2,CASSKSGGAANTGELFF
NA,TRBV27,TRBJ2-3,CASRQRLGLAGGSTDTQYF
once,TRBV27,TRBJ2-7,CASSTDRGVFEQYF
NA,TRBV7-9,TRBJ2-5,CASSLRLAGPGGETQYF
NA,TRBV6-1,TRBJ2-3,CASSEFDTGGGRSPDTQYF
NA,TRBV2,TRBJ2-5,CASEGQGRVSQETQYF